Below are 5 T cell receptor beta chains sequenced from a single sample in a study of blood T cell repertoires in COVID-19 (dated by TCRdb to 2020 to 2021). The protocol used for the library was the immunoSEQ multiplex PCR assay. TCRdb provides this immuneACCESS table in a form limited to in-frame rearrangements. Some clones are lacking; in checked studies, under half of them reflect an unresolved V gene, and why the rest are absent is not known. This sample holds approximately 92,000 clones; 72% were observed only once. The ten largest clones capture around 24% of the sample. The sample comprised peripheral blood. The receptor source for this set is a woman in her sixties in a cohort sampled during active or convalescent COVID-19.

Here the CDR3 reads CASSLSTSGGAHTQYF. The CDR3 nucleotides read TGTGCCAGCAGTTTATCGACTAGCGGGGGGGCCCATACGCAGTATTTT. The chain couples TRBV27 to TRBJ2-3; 14 bases are shared with TRBD2. This CDR3 contains 16 residues. V dropped 0 bases and J dropped 7; count of bases not matched to a gene: 3. CDR1 MNHEY and CDR2 SMNVEV come from the germline V gene (reference sequence).

This chain connects TRBV4-2 to TRBJ1-1; the match to TRBD1 covers 7 bases. Trimming removed 3 bases from V and 2 bases from J; junction bases left unmatched: 9. The germline V gene has CDR1 LGHNA and CDR2 YNFKEQ. CDR3 length: 16 residues. CDR3 in amino acids: CASSHGGTGANTEAFF. The CDR3 DNA reads as TGTGCCAGCAGCCATGGGGGAACAGGGGCTAACACTGAAGCTTTCTTT.

V and J are TRBV27 and TRBJ1-1; TRBD1 agrees at 7 bases. From germline, CDR1 is MNHEY and CDR2 SMNVEV (reference sequence). CDR3 length: 13 residues. V lost 1 base, J lost 7 bases, and 3 bases stayed unmatched. The CDR3 region has the DNA TGTGCCAGCAGTTTATATAGGGACAGTGAAGCTTTCTTT. Its protein is CASSLYRDSEAFF.

The CDR3 DNA sequence: TGTGCCAGCAGCCCACAGGGCTATAATTCACCCCTCCACTTT. This gives the protein CASSPQGYNSPLHF. This chain uses TRBV3-1 (or the pseudogene TRBV3-2) with TRBJ1-6, with D maybe TRBD1 (6 bases). The CDR3 has 14 residues. Trimming shortened V by 4 bases and J by 3 bases, and 7 bases separated the two germline ends. Germline values: CDR1 LGHDT, CDR2 YNNKEL (reference sequence).

The CDR3 spells CATGQGGQETQYF. The CDR3 nucleotides read TGTGCCACGGGACAGGGAGGACAAGAGACCCAGTACTTC. The V and J genes are TRBV24-1 and TRBJ2-5; 9 nucleotides agree with TRBD1. Trimming removed 10 bases from V and 2 bases from J; junction bases left unmatched: 4. The CDR3 spans 13 residues. CDR1 and CDR2 (germline): KGHDR, SFDVKD.